A selection of T cell receptor beta chains follows, all from one sample in a study of vaccination and CD4 T cells after COVID-19. These TCRs' antigens remain unknown. TCRdb re-called the PCR reads through MiXCR, storing one row per CDR3 protein. The sample lists 1,200 to 1,500 distinct CDR3 sequences; 13% were seen once. Sequenced: CD4+ T cells from blood, cultured in vitro. These receptors were collected from a human donor in good health. CDR3s include the opening cysteine and the closing phenylalanine or tryptophan. The D gene is left open where the match is weak. Clone size is shown for a subset of rows, as once, few, many or a class of expanded clone.

clone_size	v_call	j_call	d_call	cdr3_aa	cdr3_nt
few	TRBV5-1	TRBJ1-1	-	CASSLSVDTEAFF	TGCGCCAGCAGCTTGTCCGTGGACACTGAAGCTTTCTTT
-	TRBV7-2	TRBJ2-1	TRBD2	CASSPSHPGLAGQYNEQFF	TGTGCCAGCAGCCCATCTCACCCTGGACTAGCGGGGCAATACAATGAGCAGTTCTTC
-	TRBV6-2/TRBV6-3	TRBJ2-3	-	CASLPGGGTDTQYF	TGTGCCAGCCTCCCCGGAGGGGGCACAGATACGCAGTATTTT
few	TRBV11-2	TRBJ2-7	-	CASSPRSRRTYEQYF	TGTGCCAGCAGCCCAAGGTCCAGGAGGACCTACGAGCAGTACTTC
hyperexpanded	TRBV27	TRBJ1-5	-	CASSLGMGGYQPQHF	TGTGCCAGCAGTTTGGGCATGGGGGGATATCAGCCCCAGCATTTT
large	TRBV20-1	TRBJ1-6	-	CSASPPTGAQRSPLHF	TGCAGTGCTAGCCCCCCCACGGGGGCGCAAAGATCACCCCTCCACTTT
medium-sized	TRBV2	TRBJ1-6	-	CASSEGRRSPLHF	TGTGCCAGCAGTGAAGGTCGGCGTTCACCCCTCCACTTT
-	TRBV19	TRBJ2-7	-	CASTSSTYEQYF	TGTGCCAGTACTAGCAGTACCTACGAGCAGTACTTC
hyperexpanded	TRBV6-1	TRBJ2-3	-	CASRKLTGYDTQYF	TGTGCCAGCAGAAAACTTACAGGGTATGATACGCAGTATTTT
medium-sized	TRBV7-9	TRBJ2-1	-	CASSLIHTGAAEQFF	TGTGCCAGCAGCTTAATTCATACGGGGGCCGCTGAGCAGTTCTTC
few	TRBV18	TRBJ2-1	-	CASSLPGPADNEQFF	TGTGCCAGCTCACTACCAGGTCCAGCGGACAATGAGCAGTTCTTC
medium-sized	TRBV10-3	TRBJ2-1	TRBD2	CAISESMTSGGVRDEQFF	TGTGCCATCAGTGAGTCGATGACTAGCGGGGGGGTTAGGGATGAGCAGTTCTTC
-	TRBV18	TRBJ1-2	-	CASSPPGGDYGYTF	TGTGCCAGCTCACCACCTGGGGGGGACTATGGCTACACCTTC
-	TRBV6-1	TRBJ1-1	TRBD1	CASKITGEVLAFF	TGTGCCAGCAAGATTACAGGGGAAGTATTAGCTTTCTTT
medium-sized	TRBV6-1	TRBJ2-3	-	CASSQTLTDTQYF	TGTGCCAGCAGTCAGACGCTCACAGATACGCAGTATTTT
-	TRBV9	TRBJ2-5	-	CASSVVGRGETQYF	TGTGCCAGCAGCGTAGTTGGGCGGGGAGAGACCCAGTACTTC
-	TRBV5-1	TRBJ2-1	-	CASSLANHYNEQFF	TGCGCCAGCAGCCTAGCAAACCACTACAATGAGCAGTTCTTC
few	TRBV2	TRBJ2-3	-	CASSGLGGITDTQYF	TGTGCCAGCAGTGGGCTTGGCGGGATTACAGATACGCAGTATTTT
-	TRBV28	TRBJ2-3	-	CASSLRDDYDF	TGTGCCAGCAGTTTAAGGGATGACTACGATTTT
-	TRBV21-1	TRBJ2-2	-	CASSKAKSGEENTGELFF	TGTGCCAGCAGCAAAGCGAAGTCCGGAGAGGAGAACACCGGGGAGCTGTTTTTT
medium-sized	TRBV27	TRBJ2-3	-	CASRVSATGTDTQYF	TGTGCCAGCAGAGTGTCGGCCACGGGCACAGATACGCAGTATTTT
-	TRBV11-2	TRBJ1-1	TRBD1	CASSLAGQINTEAFF	TGTGCCAGCAGCTTAGCGGGACAGATCAACACTGAAGCTTTCTTT
medium-sized	TRBV24-1	TRBJ2-6	-	CAFFVETANVLTF	TGTGCCTTTTTCGTGGAGACCGCCAACGTCCTGACTTTC